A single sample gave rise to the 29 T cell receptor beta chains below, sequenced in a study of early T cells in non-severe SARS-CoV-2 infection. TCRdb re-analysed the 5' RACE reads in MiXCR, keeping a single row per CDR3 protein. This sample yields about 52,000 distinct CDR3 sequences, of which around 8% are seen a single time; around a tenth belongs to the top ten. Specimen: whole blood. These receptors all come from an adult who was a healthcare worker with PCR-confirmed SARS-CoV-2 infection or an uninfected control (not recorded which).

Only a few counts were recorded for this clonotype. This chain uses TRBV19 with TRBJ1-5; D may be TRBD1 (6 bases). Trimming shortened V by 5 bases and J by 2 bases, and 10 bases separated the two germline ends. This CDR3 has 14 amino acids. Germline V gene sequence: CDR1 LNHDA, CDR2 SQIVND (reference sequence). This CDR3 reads CASSWGPGNQPQHF. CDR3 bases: TGTGCCAGTAGTTGGGGGCCGGGCAATCAGCCCCAGCATTTT.

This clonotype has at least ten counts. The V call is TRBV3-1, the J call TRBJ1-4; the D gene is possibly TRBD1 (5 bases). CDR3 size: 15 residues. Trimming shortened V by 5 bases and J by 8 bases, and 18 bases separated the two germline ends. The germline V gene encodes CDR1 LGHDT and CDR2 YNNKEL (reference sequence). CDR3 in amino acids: CASSSRWRGNEKLFF. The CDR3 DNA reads TGTGCCAGCAGCTCCCGGTGGAGGGGAAACGAAAAACTGTTTTTT.

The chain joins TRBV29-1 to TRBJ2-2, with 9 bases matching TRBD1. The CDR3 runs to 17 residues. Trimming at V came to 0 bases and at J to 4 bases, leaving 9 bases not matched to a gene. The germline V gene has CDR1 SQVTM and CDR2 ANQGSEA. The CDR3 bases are TGCAGCGTTGAAGATCTCCTGGGACAGGGAAGCACCGGGGAGCTGTTTTTT. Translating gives CSVEDLLGQGSTGELFF.

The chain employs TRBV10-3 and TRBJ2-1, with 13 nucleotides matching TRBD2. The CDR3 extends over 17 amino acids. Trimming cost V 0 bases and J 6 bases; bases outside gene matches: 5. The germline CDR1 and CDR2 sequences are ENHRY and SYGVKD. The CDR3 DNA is TGTGCCATCAGTGAGTCCCGGACTAGCGGGAGATTCAATGAGCAGTTCTTC. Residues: CAISESRTSGRFNEQFF.

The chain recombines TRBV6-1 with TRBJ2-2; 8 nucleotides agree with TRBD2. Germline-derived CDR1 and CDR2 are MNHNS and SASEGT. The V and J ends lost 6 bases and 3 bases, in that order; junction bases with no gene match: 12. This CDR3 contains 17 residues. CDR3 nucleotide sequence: TGTGCCAGCAGCCCGCTAGCGGGTGGTGGTTACACCGGGGAGCTGTTTTTT. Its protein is CASSPLAGGGYTGELFF.

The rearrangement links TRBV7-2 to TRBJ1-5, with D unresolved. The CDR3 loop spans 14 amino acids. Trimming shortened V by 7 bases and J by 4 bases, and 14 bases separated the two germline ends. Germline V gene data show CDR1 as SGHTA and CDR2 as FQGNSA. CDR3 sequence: CASTQKGGNQPQHF. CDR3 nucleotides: TGTGCCAGCACCCAAAAGGGAGGTAATCAGCCCCAGCATTTT. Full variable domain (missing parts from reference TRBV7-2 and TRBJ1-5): GAGVSQSPSNKVTEKGKDVELRCDPISGHTALYWYRQSLGQGLEFLIYFQGNSAPDKSGLPSDRFSAERTGGSVSTLTIQRTQQEDSAVYLCASTQKGGNQPQHFGDGTRLSIL.

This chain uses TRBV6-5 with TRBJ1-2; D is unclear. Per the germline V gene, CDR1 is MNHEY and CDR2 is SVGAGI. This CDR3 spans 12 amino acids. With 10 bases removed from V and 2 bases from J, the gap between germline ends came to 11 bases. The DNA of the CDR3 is TGTGCCATGTCGGGCGTAAACTATGGCTACACCTTC. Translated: CAMSGVNYGYTF.

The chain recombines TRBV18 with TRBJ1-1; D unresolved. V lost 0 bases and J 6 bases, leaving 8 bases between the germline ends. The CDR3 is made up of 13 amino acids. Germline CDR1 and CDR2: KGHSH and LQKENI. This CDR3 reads CASSPPGVSEAFF. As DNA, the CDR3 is TGTGCCAGCTCACCACCCGGGGTGTCTGAAGCTTTCTTT.

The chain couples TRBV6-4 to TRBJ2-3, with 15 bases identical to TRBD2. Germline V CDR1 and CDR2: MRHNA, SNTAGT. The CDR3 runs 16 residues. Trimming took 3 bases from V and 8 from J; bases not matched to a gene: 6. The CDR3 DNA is TGTGCCAGCAGTGAAGTTGGACTAGCGGGAGGGGCTACGCAGTATTTT. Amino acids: CASSEVGLAGGATQYF.

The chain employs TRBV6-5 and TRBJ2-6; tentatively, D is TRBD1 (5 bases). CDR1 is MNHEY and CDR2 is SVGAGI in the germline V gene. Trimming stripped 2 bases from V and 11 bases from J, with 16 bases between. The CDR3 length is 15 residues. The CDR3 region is CASSYGPGRLYVLTF. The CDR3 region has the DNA TGTGCCAGCAGTTACGGGCCAGGGCGGTTGTACGTCCTGACTTTC.

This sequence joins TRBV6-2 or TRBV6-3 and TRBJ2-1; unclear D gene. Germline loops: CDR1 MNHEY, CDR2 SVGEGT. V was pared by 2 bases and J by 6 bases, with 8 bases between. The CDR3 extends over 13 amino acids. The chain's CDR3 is CASSYMGLNEQFF. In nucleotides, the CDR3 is TGTGCCAGCAGTTACATGGGCCTCAATGAGCAGTTCTTC.

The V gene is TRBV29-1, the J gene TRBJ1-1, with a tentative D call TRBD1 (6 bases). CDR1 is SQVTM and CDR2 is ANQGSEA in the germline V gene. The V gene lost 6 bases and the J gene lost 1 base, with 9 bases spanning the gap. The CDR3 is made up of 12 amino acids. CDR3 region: CSVGTPNTEAFF. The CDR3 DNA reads TGCAGCGTCGGGACACCGAACACTGAAGCTTTCTTT.

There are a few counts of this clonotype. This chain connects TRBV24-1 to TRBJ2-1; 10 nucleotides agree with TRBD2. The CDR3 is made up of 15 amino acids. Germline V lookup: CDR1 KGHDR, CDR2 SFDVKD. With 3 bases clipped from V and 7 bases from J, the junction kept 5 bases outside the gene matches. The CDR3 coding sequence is TGTGCCACCAGTGATCCTAGCGGGGGTAGGAATGAGCAGTTCTTC. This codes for CATSDPSGGRNEQFF.

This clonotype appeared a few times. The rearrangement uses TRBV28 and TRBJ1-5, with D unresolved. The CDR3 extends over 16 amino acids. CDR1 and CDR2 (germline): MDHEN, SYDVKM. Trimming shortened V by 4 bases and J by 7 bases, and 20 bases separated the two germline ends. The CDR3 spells CASSYPLVTFGQPQHF. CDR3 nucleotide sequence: TGTGCCAGCAGTTATCCCCTCGTGACGTTCGGCCAGCCCCAGCATTTT. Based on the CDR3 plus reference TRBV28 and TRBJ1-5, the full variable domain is DVKVTQSSRYLVKRTGEKVFLECVQDMDHENMFWYRQDPGLGLRLIYFSYDVKMKEKGDIPEGYSVSREKKERFSLILESASTNQTSMYLCASSYPLVTFGQPQHFGDGTRLSIL.

The CDR3 here is CASSPDGGPTDTQYF. CDR3 in DNA: TGTGCCAGCAGCCCCGATGGAGGCCCCACAGATACGCAGTATTTT. The V call is TRBV7-2, the J call TRBJ2-3, with D possibly being TRBD2 (5 bases). V lost 5 bases, J lost 2 bases, and 14 bases lay in between. The CDR3 contains 15 residues. The germline V gene has CDR1 SGHTA and CDR2 FQGNSA.

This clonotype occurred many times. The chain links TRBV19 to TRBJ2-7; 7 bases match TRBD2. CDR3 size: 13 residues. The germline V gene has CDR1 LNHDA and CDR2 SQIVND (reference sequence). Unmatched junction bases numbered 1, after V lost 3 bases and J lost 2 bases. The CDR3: CASSMAGAYEQYF. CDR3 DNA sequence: TGTGCCAGTAGTATGGCGGGGGCCTACGAGCAGTACTTC.

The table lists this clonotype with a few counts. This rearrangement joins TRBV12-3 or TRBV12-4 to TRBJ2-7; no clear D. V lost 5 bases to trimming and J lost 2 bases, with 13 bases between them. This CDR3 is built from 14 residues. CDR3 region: CASSHRPRTYEQYF. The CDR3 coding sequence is TGTGCCAGCAGTCATCGACCGAGAACCTACGAGCAGTACTTC.

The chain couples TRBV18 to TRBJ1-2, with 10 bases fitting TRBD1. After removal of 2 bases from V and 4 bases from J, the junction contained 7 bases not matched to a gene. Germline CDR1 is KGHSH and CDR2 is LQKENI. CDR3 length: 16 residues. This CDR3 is CASSPETGGDRYGYTF. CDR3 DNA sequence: TGTGCCAGCTCACCAGAGACAGGGGGCGACCGCTATGGCTACACCTTC.

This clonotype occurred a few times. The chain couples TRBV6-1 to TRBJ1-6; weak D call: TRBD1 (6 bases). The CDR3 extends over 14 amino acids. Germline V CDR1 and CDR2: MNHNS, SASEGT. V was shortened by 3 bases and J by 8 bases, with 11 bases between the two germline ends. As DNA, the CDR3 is TGTGCCAGCAGTGAGGACAGTTCATATTCACCCCTCCACTTT. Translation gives CASSEDSSYSPLHF.

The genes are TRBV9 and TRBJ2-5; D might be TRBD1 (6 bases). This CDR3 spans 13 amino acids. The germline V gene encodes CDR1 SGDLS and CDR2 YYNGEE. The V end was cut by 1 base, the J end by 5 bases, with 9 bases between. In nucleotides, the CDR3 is TGTGCCAGCAGCGTACAGGGGCCGGAGACCCAGTACTTC. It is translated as CASSVQGPETQYF.

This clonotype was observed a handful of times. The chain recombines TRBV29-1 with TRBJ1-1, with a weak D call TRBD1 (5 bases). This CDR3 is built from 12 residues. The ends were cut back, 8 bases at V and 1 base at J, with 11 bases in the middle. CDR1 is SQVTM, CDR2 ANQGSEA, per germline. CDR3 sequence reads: CSLRDGNTEAFF. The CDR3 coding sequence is TGCAGCCTCCGGGACGGGAACACTGAAGCTTTCTTT.

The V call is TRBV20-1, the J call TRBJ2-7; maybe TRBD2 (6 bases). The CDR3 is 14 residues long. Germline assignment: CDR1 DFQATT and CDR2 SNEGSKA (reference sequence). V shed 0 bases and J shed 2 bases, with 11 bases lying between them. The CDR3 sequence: CSARDTSRTYEQYF. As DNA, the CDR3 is TGCAGTGCTAGAGATACTAGCAGGACCTACGAGCAGTACTTC.

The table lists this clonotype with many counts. CDR3 amino acids: CASSASDPADTQYF. The CDR3 DNA is TGTGCCAGCAGTGCATCGGACCCCGCAGATACGCAGTATTTT. This chain uses TRBV2 with TRBJ2-3, with D unresolved. CDR1 SNHLY and CDR2 FYNNEI come from the germline V gene. This CDR3 has 14 residues. The V and J ends lost 4 bases and 4 bases respectively, with 12 bases between them. The whole variable domain, remainder taken from reference TRBV2 and TRBJ2-3, is EPEVTQTPSHQVTQMGQEVILRCVPISNHLYFYWYRQILGQKVEFLVSFYNNEISEKSEIFDDQFSVERPDGSNFTLKIRSTKLEDSAMYFCASSASDPADTQYFGPGTRLTVL.

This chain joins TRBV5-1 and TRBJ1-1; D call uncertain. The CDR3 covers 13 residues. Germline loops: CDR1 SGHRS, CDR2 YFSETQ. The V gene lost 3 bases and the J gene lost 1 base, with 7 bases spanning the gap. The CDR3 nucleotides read TGCGCCAGCAGCTCCATAGAGAACACTGAAGCTTTCTTT. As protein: CASSSIENTEAFF.

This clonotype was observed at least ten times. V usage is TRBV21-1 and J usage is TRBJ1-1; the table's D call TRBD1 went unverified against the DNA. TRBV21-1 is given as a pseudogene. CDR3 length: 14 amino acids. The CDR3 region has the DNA TGTGCCAGCAGCAATTTTGGGACAGTCACCGAAGCTTTCTTT. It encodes CASSNFGTVTEAFF.

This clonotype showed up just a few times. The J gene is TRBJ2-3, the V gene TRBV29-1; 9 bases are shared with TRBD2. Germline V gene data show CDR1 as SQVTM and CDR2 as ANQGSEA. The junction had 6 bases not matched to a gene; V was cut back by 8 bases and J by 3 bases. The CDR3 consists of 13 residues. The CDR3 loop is CSQTSGSTDTQYF. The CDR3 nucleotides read TGCAGCCAGACTAGCGGATCTACAGATACGCAGTATTTT.

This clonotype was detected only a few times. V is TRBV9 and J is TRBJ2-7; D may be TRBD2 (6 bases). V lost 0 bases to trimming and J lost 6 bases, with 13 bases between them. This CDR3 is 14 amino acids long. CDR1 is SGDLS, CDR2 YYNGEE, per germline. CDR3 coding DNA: TGTGCCAGCAGCGTAGTAGGGGACGGGGGCGAGCAGTACTTC. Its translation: CASSVVGDGGEQYF.

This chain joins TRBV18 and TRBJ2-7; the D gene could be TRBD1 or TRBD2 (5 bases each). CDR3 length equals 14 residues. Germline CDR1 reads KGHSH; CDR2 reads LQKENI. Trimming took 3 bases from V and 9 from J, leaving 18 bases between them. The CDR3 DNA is TGTGCCAGCTCACCTCAAGGGCAGGGAGCCGGGCAGTACTTC. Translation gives CASSPQGQGAGQYF.

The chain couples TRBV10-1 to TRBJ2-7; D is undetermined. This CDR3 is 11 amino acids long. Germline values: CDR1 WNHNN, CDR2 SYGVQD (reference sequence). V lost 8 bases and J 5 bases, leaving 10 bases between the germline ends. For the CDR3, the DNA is TGCGCCAGCGTCGGACGAAACGAGCAGTACTTC. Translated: CASVGRNEQYF.